This passage covers 10 T cell receptor beta chains from one sample sequenced in a study of T cells in Graves' hyperthyroidism and ophthalmopathy. Amplified regions were TCR beta CDR3 sequences from RNA transcripts. With the HTBI primer set, the TCR CDR3 went through a first round of RT-PCR. TCRdb called the multiplex PCR reads again in MiXCR, with one record for every CDR3 protein. The sample includes fewer than 350,000 distinct CDR3 sequences, approximately 16% seen only once; the top ten take 30% to 35%. The sample consisted of blood. These receptors were obtained from a woman aged 50 to 65 with Graves' hyperthyroidism that later progressed to Graves' ophthalmopathy.

V is TRBV5-1 and J is TRBJ2-7, with a tentative D call TRBD1 (6 bases). The V end lost 1 base, the J end lost 4 bases, and 21 bases lay between the germline ends. Germline V CDR1 and CDR2: SGHRS, YFSETQ. CDR3 length equals 17 residues. The CDR3 DNA reads TGCGCCAGCAGCTTGTATTTTACAGGGAGCAATGTTTACGAGCAGTACTTC. Translating it yields CASSLYFTGSNVYEQYF.

The J gene is TRBJ1-4, the V gene TRBV19; D remains unclear. This CDR3 contains 14 residues. V was pared by 3 bases and J by 7 bases, with 12 bases between. The germline gives CDR1 LNHDA, CDR2 SQIVND (reference sequence). CDR3 protein: CASSMRGLAEKLFF. The CDR3 bases are TGTGCCAGTAGTATGCGAGGGCTTGCTGAAAAACTGTTTTTT.

This clonotype was observed at least ten times. The chain has TRBV28 and TRBJ1-1; TRBD1 matches at 7 bases. Germline V gene lookup returns CDR1 MDHEN and CDR2 SYDVKM. V gave up 6 bases and J gave up 1 base; unmatched junction bases: 2. This CDR3 comprises 13 residues. CDR3 in amino acids: CASRWTGNTEAFF. The CDR3 DNA reads as TGTGCCAGCAGGTGGACAGGGAACACTGAAGCTTTCTTT.

This chain uses TRBV30 with TRBJ1-1; TRBD1 aligns across 8 bases. The junction had 5 bases not matched to a gene; V was cut back by 4 bases and J by 4 bases. Germline-derived CDR1 and CDR2 are GTSNPN and SVGIG (reference sequence). The CDR3 is 13 residues long. The CDR3 protein is CAWTLTGGTEAFF. The CDR3 nucleotides read TGTGCCTGGACCCTTACAGGGGGCACTGAAGCTTTCTTT.

This clonotype was detected ten times or more. This sequence joins TRBV5-6 and TRBJ2-1; D is uncertain. The CDR3 spans 14 residues. Germline loops: CDR1 SGHDT, CDR2 YYEEEE. V lost 0 bases and J 6 bases, leaving 10 bases between the germline ends. CDR3 sequence: CASSLGQEINEQFF. The CDR3 nucleotides are TGTGCCAGCAGCTTGGGCCAGGAGATCAATGAGCAGTTCTTC.

In its sample, this clonotype was seen many times. V usage is TRBV2 and J usage is TRBJ2-1; 13 positions match TRBD2. The junction had 12 bases not matched to a gene; V was cut back by 8 bases and J by 8 bases. This CDR3 comprises 16 residues. CDR1 and CDR2 (germline): SNHLY, FYNNEI. The DNA of the CDR3 is TGTGCCAGCCAGAGGGCCGGGACTAGCGGGGTGGATGAGCAGTTCTTC. Translation: CASQRAGTSGVDEQFF.

This clonotype has ten or more counts. The V gene is TRBV28, the J gene TRBJ2-5, with 8 bases that match TRBD1. Germline CDR1 reads MDHEN; CDR2 reads SYDVKM. CDR3 size: 14 residues. The V gene end was trimmed by 6 bases and the J gene end by 3 bases; junction bases not matched to a gene: 6. The CDR3 nucleotides read TGTGCCAGCAGCCAGACAGGGGTAGAAGAGACCCAGTACTTC. Translating gives CASSQTGVEETQYF.

This clonotype was seen repeatedly, ten times or more. J is TRBJ2-1 and V is TRBV30; TRBD1 or TRBD2 may be the D gene (5 bases each). CDR1 and CDR2 from the germline V gene are GTSNPN and SVGIG (reference sequence). The CDR3 has 16 amino acids. Deletions cut 0 bases from V and 3 bases from J, with 15 bases between. The CDR3 coding sequence is TGTGCCTGGAGTGTACCGGGGACGGTTTTCTACAATGAGCAGTTCTTC. It codes for CAWSVPGTVFYNEQFF.

This clonotype was counted many times. The gene calls are TRBV28 and TRBJ1-2; D is possibly TRBD1 (5 bases). Germline CDR1 MDHEN, CDR2 SYDVKM. Trimming took off 2 bases at V and 1 base at J, with 11 bases between the two ends. The CDR3 runs 15 residues. The CDR3 protein is CASSLLGTNNYGYTF. The CDR3 nucleotides are TGTGCCAGCAGTTTACTCGGGACCAATAACTATGGCTACACCTTC.

Ten or more counts support this clonotype. The chain joins TRBV28 to TRBJ1-5; possibly TRBD1 for D (5 bases). This CDR3 has 15 amino acids. V was trimmed by 3 bases and J by 2 bases, leaving 11 bases between them. Germline-derived CDR1 and CDR2 are MDHEN and SYDVKM. CDR3 coding DNA: TGTGCCAGCAGTTTTTGGGCCAGGGGCAATCAGCCCCAGCATTTT. It encodes CASSFWARGNQPQHF.